A selection of T cell receptor beta chains follows, all from one sample in a study of blood T cell repertoires in COVID-19. Only in-frame clones appear in the TCRdb table, and some are missing; sequencing was by immunoSEQ multiplex PCR. This table holds about 270,000 clones, about 87% found once. Specimen: PBMCs or T cells enriched from blood (not recorded which). The receptors derive from a woman aged 45 to 65 who had recovered from COVID-19. The CDR3 runs from the conserved cysteine through the conserved F or W. D genes are given only for firm matches. Rows give clone size only sometimes, using once, few, many, or a class for an expanded clone.

CDR3 protein: CAWSVLGAGGNTEAFF
CDR3 DNA: TGTGCCTGGAGTGTACTTGGGGCAGGGGGGAACACTGAAGCTTTCTTT
clone size: .
D gene: TRBD1
V gene: TRBV30
J gene: TRBJ1-1

CDR3 protein: CASRSDNEQFF
CDR3 DNA: TGTGCCAGCCGTAGCGACAATGAGCAGTTCTTC
clone size: .
D gene: .
V gene: TRBV9
J gene: TRBJ2-1

CDR3 protein: CSVAGEAGGAKNIQYF
CDR3 DNA: TGCAGCGTTGCTGGGGAGGCAGGGGGAGCCAAAAACATTCAGTACTTC
clone size: .
D gene: .
V gene: TRBV29-1
J gene: TRBJ2-4

CDR3 protein: CASSQAGTGNEKLFF
CDR3 DNA: TGTGCCAGCAGTCAGGCCGGGACAGGGAATGAAAAACTGTTTTTT
clone size: once
D gene: TRBD1
V gene: TRBV28
J gene: TRBJ1-4

CDR3 protein: CASRFYLDRKSNQPQHF
CDR3 DNA: TGCGCCAGCAGGTTCTACCTGGACAGGAAGAGCAATCAGCCCCAGCATTTT
clone size: .
D gene: TRBD1
V gene: TRBV5-1
J gene: TRBJ1-5

CDR3 protein: CASSQTGINQPQHF
CDR3 DNA: TGTGCCAGCAGCCAAACAGGGATCAATCAGCCCCAGCATTTT
clone size: .
D gene: .
V gene: TRBV7-2
J gene: TRBJ1-5

CDR3 protein: CASTLEAGAFF
CDR3 DNA: TGTGCCAGCACCTTAGAGGCTGGAGCTTTCTTT
clone size: .
D gene: .
V gene: TRBV7-3
J gene: TRBJ1-1

CDR3 protein: CASSTTVYGYTF
CDR3 DNA: TGTGCCAGCAGTACGACAGTTTATGGCTACACCTTC
clone size: once
D gene: .
V gene: TRBV28
J gene: TRBJ1-2

CDR3 protein: CASSFYGDTQYF
CDR3 DNA: TGTGCCAGCAGCTTTTACGGAGATACGCAGTATTTT
clone size: .
D gene: .
V gene: TRBV7-2
J gene: TRBJ2-3

CDR3 protein: CASSPGGKVSEQYF
CDR3 DNA: TGTGCCAGCAGCCCAGGGGGAAAGGTCTCCGAGCAGTACTTC
clone size: .
D gene: TRBD1
V gene: TRBV28
J gene: TRBJ2-7

CDR3 protein: CASSQDDRRTGELFF
CDR3 DNA: TGCGCCAGCAGCCAAGATGATAGGAGGACCGGGGAGCTGTTTTTT
clone size: once
D gene: .
V gene: TRBV4-3
J gene: TRBJ2-2

CDR3 protein: CASSKKWGGDRVFYGYTF
CDR3 DNA: TGTGCCAGCAGCAAAAAGTGGGGAGGGGACAGGGTTTTTTATGGCTACACCTTC
clone size: .
D gene: .
V gene: TRBV21-1
J gene: TRBJ1-2